This TCR beta chain derives from a study of blood T cell repertoires in COVID-19. At the level of the study: Donors in the United States, Italy and Spain gave samples during acute or convalescent COVID-19. From T cells, B-cell-depleted T cells, or PBMCs came the material, which was cDNA or gDNA.

Method: immunoSEQ multiplex PCR; TCRdb's copy keeps in-frame clones and lacks some. Of a few hundred thousand clones in the sample, under 90% were seen once. Enrollment of patients from Seattle took place during active infection, with longitudinal follow-up. This clone turned up a few times. The receptor was isolated from a woman aged 25 to 39 with COVID-19, enrolled during active disease. The sample was peripheral blood.

Here the CDR3 reads CASSSTGLEAFF. DNA of the CDR3: TGTGCCAGCAGTTCTACAGGGTTAGAAGCTTTCTTT. The chain combines TRBV6-5 with TRBJ1-1, with D tentatively TRBD1 (6 bases). The CDR3 consists of 12 residues. V was shortened by 4 bases and J by 8 bases, with 11 bases between the two germline ends. The germline gives CDR1 MNHEY, CDR2 SVGAGI.